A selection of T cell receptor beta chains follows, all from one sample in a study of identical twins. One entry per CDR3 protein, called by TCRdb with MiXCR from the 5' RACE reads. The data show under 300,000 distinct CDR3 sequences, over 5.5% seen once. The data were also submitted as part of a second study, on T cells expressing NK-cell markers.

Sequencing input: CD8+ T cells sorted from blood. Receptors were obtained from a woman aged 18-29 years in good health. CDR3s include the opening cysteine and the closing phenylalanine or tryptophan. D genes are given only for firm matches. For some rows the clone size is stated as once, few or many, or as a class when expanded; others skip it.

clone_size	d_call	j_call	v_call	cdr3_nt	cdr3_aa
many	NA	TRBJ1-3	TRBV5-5	TGTGCCAGCAGCGAGGACGGCTTTGGGGGGAACACCATATATTTT	CASSEDGFGGNTIYF
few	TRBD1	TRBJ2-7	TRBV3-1	TGTGCCAGCAGCCAAGATATAGACAGGGTCTACGAGCAGTACTTC	CASSQDIDRVYEQYF
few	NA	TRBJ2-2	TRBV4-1	TGCGCCAGCAGCCAGGTACAGGACACTACCGGGGAGCTGTTTTTT	CASSQVQDTTGELFF
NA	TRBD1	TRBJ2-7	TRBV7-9	TGTGCCAGCAGCTTTTCGACAGGGAGAAGGAACGAGCAGTACTTC	CASSFSTGRRNEQYF
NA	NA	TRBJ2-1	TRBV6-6	TGTGCCAGCAGTTACATCCCCATCCATGAGCAGTTCTTC	CASSYIPIHEQFF
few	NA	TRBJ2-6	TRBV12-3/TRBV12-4	TGTGCCAGCAGAGCCTCATGGGGGAGTGGTGGGGCCAACGTCCTGACTTTC	CASRASWGSGGANVLTF
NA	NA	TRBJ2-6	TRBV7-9	TGTGCCAGCAGCACAGGACAGTTCTCTGGGGCCAACGTCCTGACTTTC	CASSTGQFSGANVLTF
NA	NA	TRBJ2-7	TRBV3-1	TGTGCCAGCAGCCAAGTTAGAAGCAGAAGCTCCTACGAGCAGTACTTC	CASSQVRSRSSYEQYF
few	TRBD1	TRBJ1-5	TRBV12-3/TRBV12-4	TGTGCCAGCAGTTTTTGGGGACAGGGCAATCAGCCCCAGCATTTT	CASSFWGQGNQPQHF
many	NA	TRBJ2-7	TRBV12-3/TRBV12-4	TGTGCCAGCGCCAGCCGGGGGCCCGAGCAGTACTTC	CASASRGPEQYF
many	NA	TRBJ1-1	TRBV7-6	TGTGCCAGCAGCCGAAGTGGTGGTAGGGGGGGGAGATCTGAAGCTTTCTTT	CASSRSGGRGGRSEAFF
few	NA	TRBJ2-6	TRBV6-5	TGTGCCAGCAGTCACAGGGCGGGGGCCAACGTCCTGACTTTC	CASSHRAGANVLTF
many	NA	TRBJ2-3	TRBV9	TGTGCCAGCAGCGCGAGCCTAGCTGACGGCGGAGGGAGCACAGATACGCAGTATTTT	CASSASLADGGGSTDTQYF
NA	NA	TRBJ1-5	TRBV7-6	TGTGCCAGCAGCTTAGAGAAGGGGCGGCCCCAGCATTTT	CASSLEKGRPQHF
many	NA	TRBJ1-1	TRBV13	TGTGCCAGCAGCTTTACTTGGACTGAAGCTTTCTTT	CASSFTWTEAFF
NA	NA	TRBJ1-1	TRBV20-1	TGCAGTGCTCAACTTGAACACCCTGAAGCTTTCTTT	CSAQLEHPEAFF
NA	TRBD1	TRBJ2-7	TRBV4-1	TGCGCCAGCAGCCATAAACAGGACAGGGCGTCCTACGAGCAGTACTTC	CASSHKQDRASYEQYF
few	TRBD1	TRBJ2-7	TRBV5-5	TGTGCCAGCAGCGGGAGACGACAGGGGCTAACCTACGAGCAGTACTTC	CASSGRRQGLTYEQYF
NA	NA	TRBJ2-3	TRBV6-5	TGTGCCAGCAGTTACTCAGTTACAGATACGCAGTATTTT	CASSYSVTDTQYF
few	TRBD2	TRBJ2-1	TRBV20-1	TGCAGTGTTTGGAGGACTAGCGGATTCAATGAGCAGTTCTTC	CSVWRTSGFNEQFF
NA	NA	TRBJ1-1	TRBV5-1	TGCGCCAGCAGCCCTAGCGGGTTAGGGCCCACTGAAGCTTTCTTT	CASSPSGLGPTEAFF
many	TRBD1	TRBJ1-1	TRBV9	TGTGCCAGCAGCGTAGCTAGGGACAGAGGAGCCGGGCCTAACACTGAAGCTTTCTTT	CASSVARDRGAGPNTEAFF
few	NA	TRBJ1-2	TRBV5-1	TGCGCCAGCAGCCCGGGCGGTGTCAGGTGGGCCTACACCTTC	CASSPGGVRWAYTF
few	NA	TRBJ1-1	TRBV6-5	TGTGCCAGCAGTTTAGGGGAAGGAGACACTGAAGCTTTCTTT	CASSLGEGDTEAFF
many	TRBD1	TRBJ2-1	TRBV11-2	TGTGCCAGCAGCTACACCACAGGGGGCGTCCACAATGAGCAGTTCTTC	CASSYTTGGVHNEQFF
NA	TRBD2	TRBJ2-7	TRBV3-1	TGTGCCAGCAGCCTGGGGAGGGCCATGTACGAGCTGTACTTC	CASSLGRAMYELYF
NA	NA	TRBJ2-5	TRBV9	TGTGCCAGCGGAAGAGGGGAGACCCAGTACTTC	CASGRGETQYF
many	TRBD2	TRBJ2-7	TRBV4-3	TGCGCCAGCAGCCAAGATCCTCTAGCGGGAGACGACGAGCAGTACTTC	CASSQDPLAGDDEQYF
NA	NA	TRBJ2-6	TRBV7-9	TGTGCCAGCAGCTCGGCCGCAGGGGGAGGTTTCCTGACTTTC	CASSSAAGGGFLTF
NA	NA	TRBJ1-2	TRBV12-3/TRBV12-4	TGTGCCAGCAGTTTTAGCGCGGGGGTTCCAGGGGACTATGGCTACACCTTC	CASSFSAGVPGDYGYTF
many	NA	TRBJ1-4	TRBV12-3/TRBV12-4	TGTGCCAGCAGTATTAGACCGGGACACAGTGAAAAACTGTTTTTT	CASSIRPGHSEKLFF
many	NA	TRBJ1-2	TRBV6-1	TGTGCCAGCACCACACAGGGAACCTACTATGGCTACACCTTC	CASTTQGTYYGYTF
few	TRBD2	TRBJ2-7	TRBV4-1	TGCGCCAGCAGCCCCACTAGCGGTTCATATAGCTCCTACGAGCAGTACTTC	CASSPTSGSYSSYEQYF
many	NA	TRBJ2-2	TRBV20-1	TGCAGTGCTATTAGCGGGAACACCGGGGAGCTGTTTTTT	CSAISGNTGELFF
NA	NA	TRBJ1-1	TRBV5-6	TGTGCCAGCAGCTCGCAGGGTGAGAATGAGGCTTTCTTT	CASSSQGENEAFF
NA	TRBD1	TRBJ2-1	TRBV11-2	TGTGCCAGCAGACTTACAGGGGGCCAGTCCTACAATGAGCAGTTCTTC	CASRLTGGQSYNEQFF
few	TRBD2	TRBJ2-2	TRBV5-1	TGCGCCAGCAGCTCGGGACTAGCGGGCACCGGGGAGCTGTTTTTT	CASSSGLAGTGELFF
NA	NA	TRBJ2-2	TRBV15	TGTGCCACCAGCAAGGGTGGAACCGGGGAGCTGTTTTTT	CATSKGGTGELFF